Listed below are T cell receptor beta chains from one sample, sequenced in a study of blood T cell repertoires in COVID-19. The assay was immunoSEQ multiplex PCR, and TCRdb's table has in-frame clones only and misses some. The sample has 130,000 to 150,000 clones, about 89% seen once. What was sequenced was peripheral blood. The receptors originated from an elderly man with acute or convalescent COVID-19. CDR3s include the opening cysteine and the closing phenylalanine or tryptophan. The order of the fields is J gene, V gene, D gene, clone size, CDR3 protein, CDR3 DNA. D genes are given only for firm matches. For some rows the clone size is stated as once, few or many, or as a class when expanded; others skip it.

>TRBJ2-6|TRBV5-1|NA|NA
CASSLAGSGANVLTF
TGCGCCAGCAGCTTGGCGGGTTCTGGGGCCAACGTCCTGACTTTC
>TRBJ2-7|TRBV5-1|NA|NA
CASTRGADRDEQYF
TGCGCCAGCACCCGCGGGGCAGATCGGGACGAGCAGTACTTC
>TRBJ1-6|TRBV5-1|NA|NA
CASSLDRAYNSPLHF
TGCGCCAGCAGCTTGGACAGGGCGTATAATTCACCCCTCCACTTT
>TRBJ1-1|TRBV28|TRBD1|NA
CASNRQGARKAFF
TGTGCCAGCAATCGTCAGGGGGCGCGTAAAGCTTTCTTT
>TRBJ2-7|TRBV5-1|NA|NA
CASSPSPGSYEQYF
TGCGCCAGCAGCCCGTCCCCGGGCTCCTACGAGCAGTACTTC
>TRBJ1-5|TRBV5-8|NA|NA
CASSLAHRTHLNQPQHF
TGTGCCAGCAGCTTGGCGCATAGAACCCATTTAAATCAGCCCCAGCATTTT
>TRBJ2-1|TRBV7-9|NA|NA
CASSLQGGSYNEQFF
TGTGCCAGCAGCCTTCAGGGAGGTTCCTACAATGAGCAGTTCTTC
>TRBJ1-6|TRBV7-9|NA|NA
CASSLIAGGNNSPLHF
TGTGCCAGCAGCTTAATAGCGGGGGGTAATAATTCACCCCTCCACTTT
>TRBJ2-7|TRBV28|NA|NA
CASSSPKGGAYEQYF
TGTGCCAGCAGTTCACCCAAAGGGGGGGCCTACGAGCAGTACTTC
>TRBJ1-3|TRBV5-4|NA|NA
CASSSELSGNTIYF
TGTGCCAGCAGCTCGGAGTTATCTGGAAACACCATATATTTT
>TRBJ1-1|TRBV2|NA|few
CASSQGVNTEAFF
TGTGCCAGCAGCCAAGGAGTGAACACTGAAGCTTTCTTT
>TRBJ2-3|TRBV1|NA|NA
CTRKSGGTDTQYF
TGCACCAGGAAATCGGGGGGCACAGATACGCAGTATTTT
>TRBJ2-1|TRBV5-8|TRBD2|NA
CASKKGSSGISGAYNEQFF
TGTGCCAGCAAAAAAGGAAGTTCAGGGATTAGCGGGGCCTACAATGAGCAGTTCTTC
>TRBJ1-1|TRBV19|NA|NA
CASSIVGVNTEAFF
TGTGCCAGTAGTATAGTAGGGGTCAACACTGAAGCTTTCTTT
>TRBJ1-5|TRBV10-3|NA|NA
CAISDPNQPQHF
TGTGCCATCAGTGACCCTAATCAGCCCCAGCATTTT
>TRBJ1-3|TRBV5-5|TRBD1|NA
CASSFTGGTGNTIYF
TGTGCCAGCAGCTTCACAGGGGGCACTGGAAACACCATATATTTT
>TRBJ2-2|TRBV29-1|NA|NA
CSVAGSGELFF
TGCAGCGTTGCGGGATCCGGGGAGCTGTTTTTT
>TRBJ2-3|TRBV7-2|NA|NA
CASSLGRFSTDTQYF
TGTGCCAGCAGCTTAGGGAGATTTAGCACAGATACGCAGTATTTT
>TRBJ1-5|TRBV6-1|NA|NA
CASSESQGYQPQHF
TGTGCCAGCAGTGAGTCCCAGGGGTATCAGCCCCAGCATTTT
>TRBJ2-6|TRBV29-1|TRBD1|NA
CSAGTGNSGANVLTF
TGCAGCGCAGGGACAGGAAACTCTGGGGCCAACGTCCTGACTTTC
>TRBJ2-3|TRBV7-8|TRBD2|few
CASSSGRLAGSTDTQYF
TGTGCCAGCAGCTCTGGTCGACTAGCGGGCAGCACAGATACGCAGTATTTT
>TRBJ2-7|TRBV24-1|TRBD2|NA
CATSEGQAGEDEQYF
TGTGCCACCAGTGAGGGACAAGCGGGAGAGGACGAGCAGTACTTC
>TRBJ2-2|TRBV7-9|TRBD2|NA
CASSLYGGGGSTGELFF
TGTGCCAGCAGCTTATACGGCGGCGGGGGTAGCACCGGGGAGCTGTTTTTT
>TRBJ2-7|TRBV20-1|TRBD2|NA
CSASDGLAGAHEQYF
TGCAGTGCTAGTGATGGGCTAGCGGGAGCCCACGAGCAGTACTTC
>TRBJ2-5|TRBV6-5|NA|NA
CATKAQPSYQETQYF
TGTGCCACCAAAGCTCAACCCTCCTACCAAGAGACCCAGTACTTC
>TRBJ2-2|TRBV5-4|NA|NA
CASSWQTGTNTGELFF
TGTGCCAGCAGCTGGCAAACCGGGACTAACACCGGGGAGCTGTTTTTT
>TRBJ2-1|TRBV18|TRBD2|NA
CASSSLAGGLEQFF
TGTGCCAGCTCATCACTAGCGGGAGGGCTCGAGCAGTTCTTC
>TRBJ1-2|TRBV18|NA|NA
CASAFELAYGYTF
TGTGCCAGCGCGTTTGAGTTAGCCTATGGCTACACCTTC
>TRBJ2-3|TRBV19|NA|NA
CASSNVAASTDTQYF
TGTGCCAGTAGTAATGTGGCGGCTAGCACAGATACGCAGTATTTT
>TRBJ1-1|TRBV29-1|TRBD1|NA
CSAGQGAMIEAFF
TGCAGCGCTGGACAGGGGGCGATGATTGAAGCTTTCTTT
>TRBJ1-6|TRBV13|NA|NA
CASSFGTRAASSYNSPLHF
TGTGCCAGCAGCTTCGGTACCAGGGCAGCGAGCTCCTATAATTCACCCCTCCACTTT
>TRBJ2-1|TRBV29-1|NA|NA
CSVERLALYNEQFF
TGCAGCGTTGAACGGCTAGCGCTCTACAATGAGCAGTTCTTC
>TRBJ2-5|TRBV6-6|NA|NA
CASGNPGGLQETQYF
TGTGCCAGCGGTAACCCAGGCGGACTTCAAGAGACCCAGTACTTC
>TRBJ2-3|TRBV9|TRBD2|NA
CASSVGRGGPDTQYF
TGTGCCAGCAGCGTAGGGCGGGGGGGACCAGATACGCAGTATTTT
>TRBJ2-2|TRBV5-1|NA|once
CASSLAAGQNTGELFF
TGCGCCAGCAGCTTGGCTGCAGGACAGAACACCGGGGAGCTGTTTTTT
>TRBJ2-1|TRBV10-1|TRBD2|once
CASSGAGKNYNEQFF
TGCGCCAGCAGTGGAGCGGGGAAAAACTACAATGAGCAGTTCTTC
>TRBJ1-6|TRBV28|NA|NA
CASSSLTWGRSMVDSPLHF
TGTGCCAGCAGTAGTCTTACCTGGGGCCGAAGCATGGTGGATTCACCCCTCCACTTT
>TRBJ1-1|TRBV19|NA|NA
CASSIVGGTEAFF
TGTGCCAGTAGTATAGTGGGAGGCACTGAAGCTTTCTTT
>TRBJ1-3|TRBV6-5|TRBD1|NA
CASRKTGGSGNTIYF
TGTGCCAGCAGAAAAACAGGGGGATCTGGAAACACCATATATTTT
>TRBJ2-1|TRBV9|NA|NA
CASSVALVAYNEQFF
TGTGCCAGCAGCGTAGCACTAGTGGCCTACAATGAGCAGTTCTTC
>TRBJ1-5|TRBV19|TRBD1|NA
CASSWQGQARSQPQHF
TGTGCCAGTAGTTGGCAGGGACAGGCAAGAAGTCAGCCCCAGCATTTT
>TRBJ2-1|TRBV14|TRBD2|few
CASSQPLASGANNEQFF
TGTGCCAGCAGCCAACCCCTCGCTAGCGGGGCAAACAATGAGCAGTTCTTC
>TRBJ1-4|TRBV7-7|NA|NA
CASSSQDTARSEKLFF
TGTGCCAGCAGCTCACAGGACACGGCCCGATCTGAAAAACTGTTTTTT
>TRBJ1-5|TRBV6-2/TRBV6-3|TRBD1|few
CASSYPPGTGLSHGNQPQHF
TGTGCCAGCAGTTACCCACCCGGGACAGGGTTGTCGCACGGCAATCAGCCCCAGCATTTT
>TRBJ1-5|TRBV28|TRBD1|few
CASVNPGQGRNQPQHF
TGTGCCAGCGTAAACCCGGGACAGGGCCGCAATCAGCCCCAGCATTTT
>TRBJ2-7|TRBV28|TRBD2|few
CASSEPGLNYEQYF
TGTGCCAGCAGTGAACCGGGACTAAACTACGAGCAGTACTTC
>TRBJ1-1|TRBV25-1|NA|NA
CASSRWTEAFF
TGTGCCAGCAGTCGGTGGACTGAAGCTTTCTTT
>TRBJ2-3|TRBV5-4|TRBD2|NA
CASSSGLAGEDTQYF
TGTGCCAGCAGCTCGGGACTAGCGGGGGAGGATACGCAGTATTTT
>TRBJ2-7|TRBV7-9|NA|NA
CASGHSGVGGDEQYF
TGTGCCAGCGGACATAGCGGGGTAGGGGGCGACGAGCAGTACTTC
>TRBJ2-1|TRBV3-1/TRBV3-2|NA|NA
CASSPGTVYNEQFF
TGTGCCAGCAGCCCGGGGACTGTCTACAATGAGCAGTTCTTC
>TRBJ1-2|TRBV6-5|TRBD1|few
CASSPGTGAWGYTF
TGTGCCAGCAGCCCCGGGACAGGGGCGTGGGGCTACACCTTC
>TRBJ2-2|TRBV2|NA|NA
CASSYGGGGTGELFF
TGTGCCAGCAGTTATGGAGGGGGGGGAACCGGGGAGCTGTTTTTT
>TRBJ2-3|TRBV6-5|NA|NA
CASSPGSMTDTQYF
TGTGCCAGCAGCCCCGGGTCCATGACAGATACGCAGTATTTT
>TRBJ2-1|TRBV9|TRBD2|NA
CASSVVGAGYGRGYNEQFF
TGTGCCAGCAGCGTAGTAGGCGCGGGATACGGGAGGGGCTACAATGAGCAGTTCTTC
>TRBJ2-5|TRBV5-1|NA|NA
CASSLGTFQEETQYF
TGCGCCAGCAGCTTGGGGACATTCCAAGAGGAGACCCAGTACTTC
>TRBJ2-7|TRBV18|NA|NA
CASSPEGPGTPYEQYF
TGTGCCAGCTCACCCGAGGGTCCAGGGACACCCTACGAGCAGTACTTC